This TCR beta chain was documented in a study of PD-1 blockade in classical Hodgkin lymphoma (dated by TCRdb to about 2020). In terms of the full investigation: A peripheral blood immune signature of response to PD-1 blockade in classical Hodgkin lymphoma was defined using TCR beta sequencing and CyTOF.

Genomic DNA was isolated using the Qiagen DNeasy kit from unsorted PBMCs as well as from negatively selected CD4+ and CD8+ fractions. Using primers that anneal to V and J segments, immunoSEQ multiplex PCR amplified the TCR beta CDR3 regions. A synthetic immune receptor repertoire was used to minimize amplification bias, and any remaining bias was removed computationally after sequencing. From the authors' description of their analysis: Repertoire diversity was quantified as the Shannon entropy index using custom Python scripts. Unsorted, CD4+ and CD8+ repertoires were examined separately, except in combined analyses, for which CD4+ and CD8+ sequences were merged in silico. TCRdb took this table from immuneACCESS and kept in-frame rearrangements with V and J called. Such tables lack part of the clones; where checked against another copy, unresolved V genes explain under half of the gap, and the rest is unexplained. From that table come the V and J calls and clone size; the DNA was used to work out D and trimming. The sample contains some 31,000 clones, approximately 94% of them found a single time. The biggest ten clones account for roughly 2.5% of the sample.

Results the study describes overall, beyond this receptor: Only a single clinical trial cohort was studied, and what caused the repertoire differences, possibly disease activity or prior therapy, remained undefined. Baseline TCR diversity was reported as lower in newly diagnosed patients than in healthy donors, and lower still in relapsed/refractory patients.

Details on this clone: Its specific antigen is unknown. No base qualities exist here, and no much larger clone lies one base off it.

The time point label corresponds to: newly diagnosed, previously untreated cHL patient sample. As a comparison group for the relapsed/refractory trial patients, PBMCs were sequenced from patients with newly diagnosed, previously untreated classical Hodgkin lymphoma. After peripheral blood was drawn into 8 mL Vacutainer Cell Preparation Tubes, PBMCs were isolated by centrifugation and then cryopreserved. The TCR was taken from a human donor with classical Hodgkin lymphoma. The material sequenced was peripheral blood mononuclear cells (PBMCs).

The sequence in DNA is TGTGCCAGCGGGATGGGGGAGACCCAGTACTTC. Its translation reads: CASGMGETQYF. The sequence links TRBV7-6 to TRBJ2-5; the D gene is not confidently resolved. Inclusive of the bounding cysteine and phenylalanine, the CDR3 is 11 residues long. The retained sequence is limited to the CDR3, 33 bases, with the frame set at the first base. CDR1 and CDR2 (SGHVS, FNYEAQ) derive from the germline V gene. V is reduced by 8 bases and J by 5 bases, leaving a spacing of 9 bases between them.